This is a list of T cell receptor beta chains from one sample in a study of blood T cell repertoires in COVID-19. Clones were sequenced by immunoSEQ multiplex PCR, and TCRdb holds only the in-frame ones, with some missing. Here the sample spans tens of thousands of clones, 65% to 80% being singletons. Material: peripheral blood. These receptors were taken from a human donor with active or convalescent COVID-19. The donor label of this sample is uncertain. Each CDR3 is given with its conserved first and last residue. A D gene is named only where the DNA matches it firmly. Size is omitted from some rows. Given values are once, few, many or a class for expanded clones.

>TRBJ1-4|.|TRBV12-2|.
CASRLDTLEDNEKLFF
TGTGCAAGTCGCTTAGACACACTAGAAGACAATGAAAAACTGTTTTTT
>TRBJ2-3|few|TRBV24-1|TRBD1
CATSGPGTGTDTQYF
TGTGCCACCAGTGGTCCCGGGACAGGGACCGATACGCAGTATTTT
>TRBJ2-1|.|TRBV5-1|.
CASSLALSEQFF
TGCGCCAGCAGCTTGGCTCTTAGTGAGCAGTTCTTC
>TRBJ1-1|few|TRBV13|.
CASSFGGPTEAFF
TGTGCCAGCAGCTTCGGGGGGCCCACTGAAGCTTTCTTT
>TRBJ1-1|.|TRBV11-3|.
CASSHAGADTEAFF
TGTGCCAGCAGCCATGCGGGGGCCGACACTGAAGCTTTCTTT
>TRBJ2-3|.|TRBV30|.
CAWSVAGPTDTQYF
TGTGCCTGGAGTGTGGCGGGACCCACAGATACGCAGTATTTT
>TRBJ2-1|few|TRBV7-2|TRBD2
CASSLPSGRAPGYNEQFF
TGTGCCAGCAGCTTACCCAGCGGGAGGGCCCCCGGATACAATGAGCAGTTCTTC
>TRBJ1-5|.|TRBV5-1|.
CASSPGGLPNQPQHF
TGCGCCAGCAGCCCGGGGGGACTCCCTAATCAGCCCCAGCATTTT
>TRBJ1-3|.|TRBV18|.
CASTLEARSGNTIYF
TGTGCCAGCACCCTCGAGGCCCGCTCTGGAAACACCATATATTTT
>TRBJ2-5|.|TRBV21-1|.
CASSKGWDFLKTQYF
TGTGCCAGCAGCAAAGGATGGGACTTCTTAAAGACCCAGTACTTC
>TRBJ2-7|few|TRBV5-4|.
CASSTNPPGAYEQYF
TGTGCCAGCAGCACGAACCCCCCGGGAGCCTACGAGCAGTACTTC
>TRBJ2-2|.|TRBV4-2|TRBD2
CASSQSTSRGRGTGELFF
TGTGCCAGCAGCCAATCGACTAGCAGAGGTCGTGGCACCGGGGAGCTGTTTTTT
>TRBJ2-7|.|TRBV7-2|TRBD1
CASSLGGGHWTSNEQYF
TGTGCCAGCAGCTTAGGAGGGGGCCACTGGACCTCTAACGAGCAGTACTTC
>TRBJ2-2|.|TRBV7-9|TRBD2
CASRASGANTGELFF
TGTGCCAGCAGGGCTAGCGGGGCAAACACCGGGGAGCTGTTTTTT